This entry lists 14 T cell receptor beta chains sequenced from one sample in a study of OX40 agonist ivuxolimab in advanced cancers. Some clones are missing from TCRdb's copy, which holds only in-frame ones; the method was immunoSEQ multiplex PCR. The table includes under 70,000 clones, more than 80% detected once. The sequencing used CD4+ or CD8+ T cells sorted from blood, collected in a trial of the OX40 agonist ivuxolimab. The receptors were sampled from an adult with an advanced solid tumor such as melanoma, head and neck, liver or kidney cancer.

This clone was seen a single time. The J gene is TRBJ2-1, the V gene TRBV29-1; 11 bases are a match to TRBD2. This CDR3 comprises 16 residues. Germline V gene sequence: CDR1 SQVTM, CDR2 ANQGSEA. V dropped 8 bases and J dropped 0; count of bases not matched to a gene: 9. CDR3 in amino acids: CSTTGLAESSYNEQFF. CDR3 DNA sequence: TGCAGCACAACGGGACTAGCGGAGAGCTCCTACAATGAGCAGTTCTTC.

This chain connects TRBV5-8 to TRBJ1-3, with D unclear. This CDR3 has 15 amino acids. Trimming stripped 4 bases from V and 0 bases from J, with 11 bases between. Germline values: CDR1 SGHTS, CDR2 YDEGEE. CDR3 loop: CASSPHSGSGNTIYF. The CDR3 nucleotides are TGTGCCAGCAGCCCACATTCAGGCTCTGGAAACACCATATATTTT. Drawing the rest from reference TRBV5-8 and TRBJ1-3, the complete variable domain is EAGVTQSPTHLIKTRGQQATLRCSPISGHTSVYWYQQALGLGLQFLLWYDEGEERNRGNFPPRFSGRQFPNYSSELNVNALELEDSALYLCASSPHSGSGNTIYFGEGSWLTVV.

The chain uses TRBV6-5 and TRBJ2-1; D unresolved. This CDR3 region has 11 residues. V was cut by 8 bases and J by 1 base, with 3 bases left in between. Germline CDR1 and CDR2: MNHEY and SVGAGI. CDR3 region: CASGSYNEQFF. Written as DNA, the CDR3 is TGTGCCAGCGGGTCCTACAATGAGCAGTTCTTC.

The V gene is TRBV2, the J gene TRBJ2-7; D uncertain. This CDR3 comprises 15 residues. V was trimmed by 7 bases and J by 2 bases, leaving 18 bases between them. Germline CDR1 SNHLY, CDR2 FYNNEI. This CDR3 is CASIQMSSLAYEQYF. The CDR3 coding sequence is TGTGCCAGCATTCAAATGTCTAGTCTAGCCTACGAGCAGTACTTC.

The J gene is TRBJ2-1, the V gene TRBV4-3, with D uncertain. Deletions cut 0 bases from V and 0 bases from J, with 6 bases between. Germline CDR1 is LGHNA and CDR2 is YSLEER. This CDR3 has 15 amino acids. CDR3 residues: CASSQDPASYNEQFF. As DNA, the CDR3 is TGCGCCAGCAGCCAAGACCCCGCCTCCTACAATGAGCAGTTCTTC.

This rearrangement joins TRBV2 to TRBJ2-7; the D gene is possibly TRBD1 (5 bases). V lost 3 bases and J lost 4, with 10 bases in between. There are 13 residues in the CDR3. Germline V gives CDR1 SNHLY, CDR2 FYNNEI. The CDR3 spells CASSEPGQYEQYF. The CDR3 nucleotides are TGTGCCAGCAGTGAGCCAGGGCAGTACGAGCAGTACTTC.

The chain carries TRBV19 and TRBJ1-4; 7 nucleotides align to TRBD1. Germline-derived CDR1 and CDR2 are LNHDA and SQIVND (reference sequence). J gave up 0 bases and V 3 bases, and 4 bases lay outside the gene matches. The CDR3 is made up of 16 amino acids. The CDR3 loop is CASSIGTASTNEKLFF. CDR3 DNA sequence: TGTGCCAGTAGTATCGGGACAGCTTCAACTAATGAAAAACTGTTTTTT.

This clone has only one observation. CDR3: CASSQVTGANTEAFF. The CDR3 coding sequence is TGCGCCAGCAGCCAAGTAACAGGAGCTAACACTGAAGCTTTCTTT. The rearrangement joins TRBV4-1 to TRBJ1-1; tentative D call: TRBD1 (5 bases). This CDR3 is 15 amino acids long. With 1 base removed from V and 2 bases from J, the gap between germline ends came to 11 bases. Looked up from germline, CDR1 is MGHRA and CDR2 is YSYEKL.

The table lists this clone with a count of one. The V call is TRBV7-6, the J call TRBJ2-1; D gene uncertain. The V end lost 1 base, the J end lost 4 bases, and 11 bases lay between the germline ends. CDR1 and CDR2 (germline): SGHVS, FNYEAQ. The CDR3 is 15 residues long. CDR3 sequence reads: CASSLDGQLYNEQFF. The CDR3 coding sequence is TGTGCCAGCAGCTTAGACGGGCAGCTTTACAATGAGCAGTTCTTC.

This clone appeared once. The V gene is TRBV9, the J gene TRBJ1-5; D not resolved. The CDR3 is 13 residues long. Germline loops: CDR1 SGDLS, CDR2 YYNGEE. V lost 4 bases and J 6 bases, leaving 11 bases between the germline ends. The CDR3 coding sequence is TGTGCCAGCAGCCCCTTGACCGGTCAGCCCCAGCATTTT. As protein: CASSPLTGQPQHF.

The V and J genes are TRBV11-2 and TRBJ2-7, with 8 nucleotides matching TRBD2. Losses at the gene ends were 1 base for V and 6 bases for J; bases not matched to a gene: 5. Germline V CDR1 and CDR2: SGHAT, FQNNGV. The CDR3 is 14 amino acids. The chain's CDR3 is CASSLVVAGLEQYF. The CDR3 nucleotides are TGTGCCAGCAGCTTAGTGGTAGCGGGGCTCGAGCAGTACTTC.

The rearrangement joins TRBV27 to TRBJ1-2; the match to TRBD1 covers 8 bases. The CDR3 length is 13 residues. With V trimmed by 4 bases and J by 8 bases, 6 bases remained unmatched. CDR1 MNHEY and CDR2 SMNVEV come from the germline V gene (reference sequence). Here the CDR3 reads CASSWTGIGGYTF. The DNA of the CDR3 is TGTGCCAGCAGTTGGACAGGGATTGGAGGCTACACCTTC.

This clone appeared once. The chain employs TRBV4-2 and TRBJ2-2; D uncertain. The CDR3 runs to 14 residues. Trimming removed 3 bases from V and 2 bases from J, with 7 bases in between. Germline V gene lookup returns CDR1 LGHNA and CDR2 YNFKEQ. The CDR3 bases are TGTGCCAGCAGCCACAGCGAAAACACCGGGGAGCTGTTTTTT. Encoded protein: CASSHSENTGELFF.

This clone occurred once. The chain joins TRBV27 to TRBJ2-7; TRBD2 matches at 9 bases. Per germline, CDR1 MNHEY and CDR2 SMNVEV (reference sequence). This CDR3 is 16 amino acids long. V shed 6 bases and J 2 bases; nucleotides not matched to a gene: 11. CDR3 DNA sequence: TGTGCCAGCAGCCAACTCCCGACTAGCGGCACCTACGAGCAGTACTTC. Translation: CASSQLPTSGTYEQYF.